A selection of T cell receptor beta chains follows, all from one sample in a study of human T cells and chemical hapten exposure. One entry per CDR3 protein results from TCRdb running MiXCR on the RACE reads. Among about 74,000 distinct CDR3 sequences listed, 32% were seen once. The sequences come from whole blood, collected in connection with sensitization to the hapten diphenylcyclopropenone (DPC). The receptors derive from a man aged 40-50 years with alopecia areata. Some clones in this sample may be carry-over from other donors' samples. Each CDR3 is given with its conserved first and last residue. D genes are given only for firm matches. A clone size is listed for some rows: how often the clone was seen (once, few, many), or a class if it is expanded.

few | TRBJ2-1 | TRBV6-4 | . | 15 | TGTGCCAGCAGTGTATGGGGAGAGGATGGGGGTGAGCAGTTCTTC | CASSVWGEDGGEQFF
. | TRBJ1-6 | TRBV6-6 | . | 16 | TGTGCCAGCAGTTACTCGAAGTCAGTTAATAATTCACCCCTCCACTTT | CASSYSKSVNNSPLHF
. | TRBJ2-5 | TRBV13 | . | 15 | TGTGCCAGCAGCTCCCGGGACAACTATTTAGAGACCCAGTACTTC | CASSSRDNYLETQYF
few | TRBJ1-3 | TRBV7-9 | . | 13 | TGTGCCAGCAGCTTAGCAGGGGAAAACACCATATATTTT | CASSLAGENTIYF
. | TRBJ1-5 | TRBV4-2 | TRBD1 | 15 | TGTGCCAGCAGCCAAGTTGACAGGGGAAATCAGCCCCAGCATTTT | CASSQVDRGNQPQHF
. | TRBJ2-6 | TRBV6-5 | . | 17 | TGTGCCAGCAGTTACTCGCGTCAGATCGTCGGGGCCAACGTCCTGACTTTC | CASSYSRQIVGANVLTF
few | TRBJ2-1 | TRBV4-3 | TRBD1 | 13 | TGCGCCAGCGGACAGGGGGTTGGGTCTGAGCAGTTCTTC | CASGQGVGSEQFF
few | TRBJ1-2 | TRBV20-1 | . | 13 | TGCAGTGCTCACCACCGGGACAACTATGGCTACACCTTC | CSAHHRDNYGYTF
. | TRBJ2-7 | TRBV29-1 | . | 12 | TGCAGCGCCCTAGGGGGGTTGGACGAGCAGTACTTC | CSALGGLDEQYF
once | TRBJ1-6 | TRBV5-1 | TRBD1 | 14 | TGCGCCAGCAGCTCCACAGGGGTAAGATCACCCCTCCACTTT | CASSSTGVRSPLHF
. | TRBJ2-5 | TRBV29-1 | TRBD2 | 14 | TGCAGCGCTCGCCCTAGCGGGAGTTTCGAGACCCAGTACTTC | CSARPSGSFETQYF
. | TRBJ1-2 | TRBV20-1 | . | 12 | TGCAGTGCTAGGGAGAGAGCGACTCTTAACACCTTC | CSARERATLNTF
. | TRBJ2-7 | TRBV7-6 | . | 12 | TGTGCCAGCAGCTTTACGTACGGCGAGCAGTACTTC | CASSFTYGEQYF
. | TRBJ1-5 | TRBV12-3/TRBV12-4 | . | 14 | TGTGCCAGCCAACGGGGGCAGTACAATCAGCCCCAGCATTTT | CASQRGQYNQPQHF